This TCR beta chain was identified in a study of OX40 agonist ivuxolimab in advanced cancers. Looking at the study overall: Patients received intravenous ivuxolimab every 2 weeks at 0.01 to 10 mg/kg.

Assay used: immunoSEQ multiplex PCR; TCRdb lists only in-frame clones, some missing. The repertoire holds around 98,000 clones, roughly 89% seen once, with under 0.55% in the top ten. V was trimmed by 1 base and J by 1 base, leaving 8 bases between them. The CDR3 is 14 residues long. Germline V gives CDR1 SGDLS, CDR2 YYNGEE. The V call is TRBV9, the J call TRBJ1-1; D unresolved. The sample here was CD4+ or CD8+ T cells sorted from blood, taken in a trial of the OX40 agonist ivuxolimab. This receptor was taken from an adult with an advanced solid tumor such as melanoma, head and neck, liver or kidney cancer. The CDR3 DNA reads TGTGCCAGCAGCGTAAGTCCGTCGAACACTGAAGCTTTCTTT. It is translated as CASSVSPSNTEAFF.